The TCR beta chain under discussion was sequenced for a study of T cells in Graves' hyperthyroidism and ophthalmopathy. The V gene lost 1 base and the J gene lost 4 bases, with 10 bases spanning the gap. This CDR3 contains 15 residues. CDR1 and CDR2 (germline): MNHEY, SVGEGT. This clonotype appeared a few times. RNA transcripts served as the template for amplifying TCR beta CDR3 regions. First-round RT-PCR of the TCR CDR3 relied on the HTBI primer set. TCRdb reanalysed the multiplex PCR reads using MiXCR and keeps one entry per CDR3 protein. Among about 840,000 distinct CDR3 sequences listed, roughly 40% were seen once.

This clonotype originated in a man younger than 35 with Graves' hyperthyroidism. The material sequenced was blood. The chain joins TRBV6-2 or TRBV6-3 to TRBJ2-2; no clear D. CDR3 loop: CASSYWSDGTGELFF. The DNA for the CDR3 is TGTGCCAGCAGTTACTGGTCGGACGGCACCGGGGAGCTGTTTTTT.